The 19 T cell receptor beta chains below come from one sample, sequenced in a study of cytomegalovirus exposure and HLA in healthy donors. In the PCR, 60 Vbeta and 13 Jbeta primers were used. The protocol was immunoSEQ multiplex PCR, while the TCRdb copy is restricted to in-frame clones and leaves out a portion. The table shows 110,000 to 150,000 clones, with around 75% occurring only once. The specimen was PBMCs. The receptors derive from a woman aged 40 to 55 in good health and CMV-seronegative.

V usage is TRBV15 and J usage is TRBJ1-5; D unresolved. Between the trimmed V and J ends, which lost 0 bases and 5 bases, there was a span of 11 bases. The length of the CDR3 is 15 residues. Germline values: CDR1 LNHNV, CDR2 YYDKDF (reference sequence). CDR3 coding DNA: TGTGCCACCAGCAGAGATAGCTCGAGTTATCAGCCCCAGCATTTT. This sequence encodes CATSRDSSSYQPQHF.

The V call is TRBV5-1, the J call TRBJ1-2; 8 bases are shared with TRBD1. The CDR3 has 13 amino acids. The V gene end was trimmed by 3 bases and the J gene end by 4 bases; junction bases not matched to a gene: 2. Germline CDR1 and CDR2: SGHRS and YFSETQ. This CDR3 is CASSSGQVYGYTF. In nucleotides, the CDR3 is TGCGCCAGCAGCTCGGGACAGGTCTATGGCTACACCTTC.

This clone was counted only a few times. V and J are TRBV28 and TRBJ2-6; D might be TRBD2 (5 bases). The V end lost 7 bases, the J end lost 0 bases, and 25 bases lay between the germline ends. Germline CDR1 is MDHEN and CDR2 is SYDVKM. The CDR3 length is 20 residues. CDR3: CASTPREGVSDNSGANVLTF. The CDR3, as DNA: TGTGCCAGCACCCCCCGAGAGGGCGTATCGGATAACTCTGGGGCCAACGTCCTGACTTTC. Based on the CDR3 plus reference TRBV28 and TRBJ2-6, the full variable domain is DVKVTQSSRYLVKRTGEKVFLECVQDMDHENMFWYRQDPGLGLRLIYFSYDVKMKEKGDIPEGYSVSREKKERFSLILESASTNQTSMYLCASTPREGVSDNSGANVLTFGAGSRLTVL.

Here the CDR3 DNA reads TGTGCCAGCAGCCAGCAACTAGCGGGGGGGCGGGGTGAGCAGTTCTTC. This translates into CASSQQLAGGRGEQFF. The chain uses TRBV27 and TRBJ2-1, with 13 bases matching TRBD2. The CDR3 has 16 amino acids. The germline V gene encodes CDR1 MNHEY and CDR2 SMNVEV (reference sequence). V lost 6 bases and J lost 9; bases outside the gene matches: 11.

The chain links TRBV28 to TRBJ2-5, with 7 bases that match TRBD2. V was clipped by 2 bases and J by 2 bases; unmatched bases: 8. The CDR3 loop spans 16 amino acids. From germline, CDR1 is MDHEN and CDR2 SYDVKM. The CDR3 is CASSLRLAASQETQYF. CDR3 in DNA: TGTGCCAGCAGTTTAAGGCTAGCGGCGTCTCAAGAGACCCAGTACTTC. Full variable domain (rest looked up from reference TRBV28 and TRBJ2-5): DVKVTQSSRYLVKRTGEKVFLECVQDMDHENMFWYRQDPGLGLRLIYFSYDVKMKEKGDIPEGYSVSREKKERFSLILESASTNQTSMYLCASSLRLAASQETQYFGPGTRLLVL.

This sequence joins TRBV6-6 and TRBJ2-5; a weak D match, TRBD2 (7 bases). CDR1 and CDR2 (germline): MNHNY, SVGAGI (reference sequence). This CDR3 has 15 residues. V was trimmed by 4 bases and J by 2 bases, leaving 14 bases between them. CDR3 coding DNA: TGTGCCAGCAGTTCGGGGGGCGCCGCACAAGAGACCCAGTACTTC. Residues: CASSSGGAAQETQYF.

The V gene is TRBV7-9, the J gene TRBJ1-1; 8 bases align to TRBD1. Looked up from germline, CDR1 is SEHNR and CDR2 is FQNEAQ (reference sequence). The junction had 11 bases not matched to a gene; V was cut back by 3 bases and J by 11 bases. The CDR3 runs to 14 residues. The CDR3 DNA is TGTGCCAGCAGCTTGACAGGGGACACTTTCGTGGCTTTCTTT. It translates to CASSLTGDTFVAFF.

V usage is TRBV18 and J usage is TRBJ1-3; 7 bases agree with TRBD1. The germline gives CDR1 KGHSH, CDR2 LQKENI. The CDR3 is 15 amino acids. Trimming removed 8 bases from V and 0 bases from J; junction bases left unmatched: 7. The CDR3 DNA sequence: TGTGCCAGCACGGGGGACAGCCTCTCTGGAAACACCATATATTTT. It specifies CASTGDSLSGNTIYF.

This sequence joins TRBV6-1 and TRBJ2-2; 13 bases are shared with TRBD2. V was clipped by 0 bases and J by 6 bases; unmatched bases: 4. The germline CDR1 and CDR2 sequences are MNHNS and SASEGT. The CDR3 is 17 residues long. CDR3 residues: CASSEAGLAGWSGELFF. DNA of the CDR3: TGTGCCAGCAGTGAAGCGGGACTAGCGGGGTGGTCCGGGGAGCTGTTTTTT.

This clone was seen more than once but under ten times. The chain recombines TRBV6-5 with TRBJ1-5; 10 nucleotides align to TRBD1. In germline, CDR1 is MNHEY, CDR2 SVGAGI. This CDR3 is built from 15 residues. The V gene end was trimmed by 6 bases and the J gene end by 2 bases; junction bases not matched to a gene: 4. The CDR3 DNA follows: TGTGCCAGCAGCTCTGGACAGGGGGGCAATCAGCCCCAGCATTTT. Protein product: CASSSGQGGNQPQHF.

The chain combines TRBV5-1 with TRBJ2-7; 8 positions match TRBD1. Trimming cost V 6 bases and J 5 bases; bases outside gene matches: 13. The CDR3 totals 15 residues. Germline V lookup: CDR1 SGHRS, CDR2 YFSETQ. The CDR3 nucleotides are TGCGCCAGCACTCGGGCTTCGACAGGGGATCACGAGCAGTACTTC. Its protein product is CASTRASTGDHEQYF.

V and J are TRBV6-4 and TRBJ2-5, with D unresolved. With the DNA end fitting TRBJ2-7 better, the J assignment may be wrong. This CDR3 is built from 13 residues. Looked up from germline, CDR1 is MRHNA and CDR2 is SNTAGT. The CDR3 DNA reads TGTGCCAGCAGTGGCGGTGTGACGTACGAGCAGTACTTC. This gives the protein CASSGGVTYEQYF.

This chain joins TRBV6-5 and TRBJ2-5; TRBD1 might be the D (6 bases). The CDR3 spans 15 residues. V was pared by 6 bases and J by 0 bases, with 14 bases between. Germline values: CDR1 MNHEY, CDR2 SVGAGI. In DNA form, the CDR3 reads TGTGCCAGCAGCGACAGGTGGGAGTACCAAGAGACCCAGTACTTC. It is translated as CASSDRWEYQETQYF.

The CDR3 sequence: CASSSSFGEKLFF. The CDR3 DNA is TGTGCCAGCAGCTCTTCCTTTGGCGAAAAACTGTTTTTT. This sequence joins TRBV5-6 and TRBJ1-4; D is ambiguous. The germline V gene encodes CDR1 SGHDT and CDR2 YYEEEE. The V end lost 3 bases, the J end lost 8 bases, and 11 bases lay between the germline ends. This CDR3 has 13 residues. The full variable domain, completed using reference TRBV5-6 and TRBJ1-4, is DAGVTQSPTHLIKTRGQQVTLRCSPKSGHDTVSWYQQALGQGPQFIFQYYEEEERQRGNFPDRFSGHQFPNYSSELNVNALLLGDSALYLCASSSSFGEKLFFGSGTQLSVL.

The chain joins TRBV6-1 to TRBJ2-7; 8 bases agree with TRBD2. CDR1 MNHNS and CDR2 SASEGT come from the germline V gene. J lost 9 bases, V lost 7 bases, and 11 bases had no gene match. This CDR3 has 13 residues. This chain's CDR3 is CASTGRGINGQYF. CDR3 in DNA: TGTGCCAGCACCGGGAGGGGAATAAACGGGCAGTACTTC.

This clone showed up just a few times. V usage is TRBV6-5 and J usage is TRBJ1-5; D is ambiguous. CDR1 and CDR2 (germline): MNHEY, SVGAGI. There are 13 residues in the CDR3. V was clipped by 4 bases and J by 4 bases, with 8 bases between them. CDR3 protein: CASSSTTNQPQHF. The CDR3 DNA is TGTGCCAGCAGTTCCACCACAAATCAGCCCCAGCATTTT.

The chain links TRBV10-1 to TRBJ2-5, with 7 bases identical to TRBD2. The V segment lost 4 bases and the J segment 0 bases; nucleotides outside the gene matches: 8. The CDR3 consists of 16 residues. Germline CDR1 reads WNHNN; CDR2 reads SYGVQD (reference sequence). The CDR3 bases are TGCGCCAGCAGTGGCGCGGTAGCGGGCAACCAAGAGACCCAGTACTTC. The encoded protein is CASSGAVAGNQETQYF.

This chain joins TRBV28 and TRBJ1-6; D remains unclear. Germline CDR1 reads MDHEN; CDR2 reads SYDVKM. The CDR3 consists of 14 residues. V lost 1 base to trimming and J lost 9 bases, with 10 bases between them. This chain's CDR3 is CASSLSVGVSPLHF. CDR3 sequence (DNA): TGTGCCAGCAGTTTATCGGTCGGGGTTTCACCCCTCCACTTT.

The chain joins TRBV5-1 to TRBJ1-1; D is possibly TRBD1 (6 bases). This CDR3 comprises 15 residues. Trimming left V 1 base short and J 1 base short, with 11 bases between. The germline gives CDR1 SGHRS, CDR2 YFSETQ. CDR3 sequence: CASSLTGIRNTEAFF. The CDR3 nucleotides read TGCGCCAGCAGCTTGACAGGGATTCGGAACACTGAAGCTTTCTTT.